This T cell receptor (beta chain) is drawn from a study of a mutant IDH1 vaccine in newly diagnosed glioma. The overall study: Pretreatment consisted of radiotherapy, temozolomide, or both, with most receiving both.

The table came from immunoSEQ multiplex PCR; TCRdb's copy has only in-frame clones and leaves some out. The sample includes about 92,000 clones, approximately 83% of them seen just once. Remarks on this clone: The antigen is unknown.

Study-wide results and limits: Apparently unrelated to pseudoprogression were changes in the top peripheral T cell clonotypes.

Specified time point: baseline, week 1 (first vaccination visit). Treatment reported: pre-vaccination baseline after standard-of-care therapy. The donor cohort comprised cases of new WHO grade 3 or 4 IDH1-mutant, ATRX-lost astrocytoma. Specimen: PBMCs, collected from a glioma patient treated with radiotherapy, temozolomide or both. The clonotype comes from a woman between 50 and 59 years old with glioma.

CDR3 sequence: CASSRLTSSSSYEQYF. CDR3 nucleotides: TGTGCCAGCAGTCGCCTGACTAGTTCTAGCTCCTACGAGCAGTACTTC. The rearrangement links TRBV6-6 to TRBJ2-7; D might be TRBD2 (6 bases). V gave up 5 bases and J gave up 0 bases, with 17 bases separating them. This CDR3 has 16 amino acids. Germline values: CDR1 MNHNY, CDR2 SVGAGI (reference sequence).